This is a list of T cell receptor beta chains from one sample in a study of blood T cells in healthy people across ages. TCRdb re-analysed the 5' RACE reads in MiXCR, keeping a single row per CDR3 protein. Seen here are around 1,600,000 distinct CDR3 sequences, approximately 43% observed once, and the top ten hold about 4.1%. The specimen was blood. These receptors originate from a woman younger than 30 in good health. CDR3s include the opening cysteine and the closing phenylalanine or tryptophan. Each record gives: CDR3 DNA, CDR3 protein, V gene, D gene, J gene, clone size. A D gene is named only where the DNA matches it firmly. The size of a clone is reported for some rows only, either as once, few or many, or as a class for expanded clones.

DNA: TGCAGTGCTGCCCCGGGACAGGGTAGATACCAGCCCCAGCATTTT
CDR3: CSAAPGQGRYQPQHF
V: TRBV20-1
D: TRBD1
J: TRBJ1-5
size: once

DNA: TGTGCCAGCAGCAAGGGGGGATATGATAATTCACCCCTCCACTTT
CDR3: CASSKGGYDNSPLHF
V: TRBV21-1
D: .
J: TRBJ1-6
size: few

DNA: TGCGCCGGCAGCAACCTCGACAGGGGGGCCTGGGAGACCCAGTACTTC
CDR3: CAGSNLDRGAWETQYF
V: TRBV5-1
D: TRBD1
J: TRBJ2-5
size: .

DNA: TGTGCCAGCAGACCTAGCGGCGCTTCCTACGAGCAGTACTTC
CDR3: CASRPSGASYEQYF
V: TRBV11-2
D: TRBD2
J: TRBJ2-7
size: .

DNA: TGTGCCAGCAGTTTGATCGGGGAAGGTATTTCGGAGACCCAGTACTTC
CDR3: CASSLIGEGISETQYF
V: TRBV12-3/TRBV12-4
D: .
J: TRBJ2-5
size: once

DNA: TGTGCCAGCAGTTCGCAAACCGGGACTAGCGACAATGAGCAGTTCTTC
CDR3: CASSSQTGTSDNEQFF
V: TRBV12-3/TRBV12-4
D: TRBD2
J: TRBJ2-1
size: .

DNA: TGTGCCATCAGTGGAGGATTGTCTGGGTCGTTCGTGGAGACCCAGTACTTC
CDR3: CAISGGLSGSFVETQYF
V: TRBV10-3
D: .
J: TRBJ2-5
size: few

DNA: TGCAGCGTAACAGGGGCTGACTATGGCTACACCTTC
CDR3: CSVTGADYGYTF
V: TRBV29-1
D: TRBD1
J: TRBJ1-2
size: few

DNA: TGTGCCAGCAGCTTTGGCAAAGCGGGGGGGCTGGAGACCCAGTACTTC
CDR3: CASSFGKAGGLETQYF
V: TRBV11-2
D: TRBD2
J: TRBJ2-5
size: .

DNA: TGCAGTGCCGACAGGGGGCGCGGGGTCGGGGAGCTGTTTTTT
CDR3: CSADRGRGVGELFF
V: TRBV20-1
D: TRBD1
J: TRBJ2-2
size: .

DNA: TGCGCCAGCAGCTTGGCGGTGTCTAGCGGCCCCTACGAGCAGTACTTC
CDR3: CASSLAVSSGPYEQYF
V: TRBV5-1
D: TRBD2
J: TRBJ2-7
size: .

DNA: TGCAGCGTTGAAGTCGGAGGGGAGCAGTACTTC
CDR3: CSVEVGGEQYF
V: TRBV29-1
D: .
J: TRBJ2-7
size: .

DNA: TGCAGCGTTCTCGGGACTAGCCTAAGCTCCTACAATGAGCAGTACTTC
CDR3: CSVLGTSLSSYNEQYF
V: TRBV29-1
D: TRBD2
J: TRBJ2-7
size: .

DNA: TGTGCCAGCAACCGGAGGGGGCCGAATAATTCACCCCCCCACTTT
CDR3: CASNRRGPNNSPPHF
V: TRBV11-2
D: TRBD1
J: TRBJ1-6
size: .

DNA: TGTGCCAGCAGCTTAGTTAGGGATGGTGACCAGTACTTC
CDR3: CASSLVRDGDQYF
V: TRBV7-6
D: .
J: TRBJ2-7
size: few

DNA: TGCAGTGCTAGAGGAGGGCGTGAGGCTTTCTTT
CDR3: CSARGGREAFF
V: TRBV20-1
D: .
J: TRBJ1-1
size: .

DNA: TGTGCCAGCAGCTTAGGGACAGGGGGTCTAGAGCAGTACTTC
CDR3: CASSLGTGGLEQYF
V: TRBV13
D: TRBD1
J: TRBJ2-7
size: few

DNA: TGTGCCAGCAGTGAAGGGGACGGGCCAGGGGTCACAAGGTACTTC
CDR3: CASSEGDGPGVTRYF
V: TRBV6-1
D: .
J: TRBJ2-7
size: .

DNA: TGTGCCAGCAGCTTTTTTCCGCTCCGCCCCCCAGATACGCAGTATTTT
CDR3: CASSFFPLRPPDTQYF
V: TRBV11-2
D: .
J: TRBJ2-3
size: .

DNA: TGTGCCAGCAGTCCTAAAGAGGGGACCTACAATGAGCAGTACTTC
CDR3: CASSPKEGTYNEQYF
V: TRBV27
D: .
J: TRBJ2-7
size: .

DNA: TGTGCCAGCAGTTCCCCCAGGGGGCAGGGGGCCAACGTCCTGACTTTC
CDR3: CASSSPRGQGANVLTF
V: TRBV28
D: TRBD1
J: TRBJ2-6
size: few

DNA: TGTGCCAGCAGCTTAATAACAGGGGGTGCAGATACGCAGTATTTT
CDR3: CASSLITGGADTQYF
V: TRBV7-8
D: TRBD1
J: TRBJ2-3
size: .

DNA: TGTGCCAGCAGCCAAGAATGGAGCTACTACGAGCAGTACTTC
CDR3: CASSQEWSYYEQYF
V: TRBV14
D: .
J: TRBJ2-7
size: .

DNA: TGTGCCAGCTCGCCTCACCAGAGGAGAAGCACTGAAGCTTTCTTT
CDR3: CASSPHQRRSTEAFF
V: TRBV6-2/TRBV6-3
D: .
J: TRBJ1-1
size: .

DNA: TGTGCCAGCACAAGCGGGAATCCTCCCTACGAGCAGTACTTC
CDR3: CASTSGNPPYEQYF
V: TRBV5-5
D: TRBD2
J: TRBJ2-7
size: .

DNA: TGTGCCAGAAGCGGGACTCCGGGACAGGGACAACGCTACACCTTC
CDR3: CARSGTPGQGQRYTF
V: TRBV9
D: TRBD1
J: TRBJ1-2
size: .

DNA: TGTGCCAGTCGAGGGACGGTCTACGAGCAGTACTTC
CDR3: CASRGTVYEQYF
V: TRBV27
D: .
J: TRBJ2-7
size: .

DNA: TGTGCCAGTACTTCCAACAGTGACTATGGCTACACCTTC
CDR3: CASTSNSDYGYTF
V: TRBV27
D: .
J: TRBJ1-2
size: .

DNA: TGTGCCACCAGTGATTTGCCCAGGGAAGGCACAGATACGCAGTATTTT
CDR3: CATSDLPREGTDTQYF
V: TRBV24-1
D: .
J: TRBJ2-3
size: .

DNA: TGTGCCATCAGTGAGACGACTAGCGGTTCCTACCAAGAGACCCAGTACTTC
CDR3: CAISETTSGSYQETQYF
V: TRBV10-3
D: TRBD2
J: TRBJ2-5
size: .

DNA: TGCAGTGCTATACAGGCCCTGAACACTGAAGCTTTCTTT
CDR3: CSAIQALNTEAFF
V: TRBV20-1
D: .
J: TRBJ1-1
size: few